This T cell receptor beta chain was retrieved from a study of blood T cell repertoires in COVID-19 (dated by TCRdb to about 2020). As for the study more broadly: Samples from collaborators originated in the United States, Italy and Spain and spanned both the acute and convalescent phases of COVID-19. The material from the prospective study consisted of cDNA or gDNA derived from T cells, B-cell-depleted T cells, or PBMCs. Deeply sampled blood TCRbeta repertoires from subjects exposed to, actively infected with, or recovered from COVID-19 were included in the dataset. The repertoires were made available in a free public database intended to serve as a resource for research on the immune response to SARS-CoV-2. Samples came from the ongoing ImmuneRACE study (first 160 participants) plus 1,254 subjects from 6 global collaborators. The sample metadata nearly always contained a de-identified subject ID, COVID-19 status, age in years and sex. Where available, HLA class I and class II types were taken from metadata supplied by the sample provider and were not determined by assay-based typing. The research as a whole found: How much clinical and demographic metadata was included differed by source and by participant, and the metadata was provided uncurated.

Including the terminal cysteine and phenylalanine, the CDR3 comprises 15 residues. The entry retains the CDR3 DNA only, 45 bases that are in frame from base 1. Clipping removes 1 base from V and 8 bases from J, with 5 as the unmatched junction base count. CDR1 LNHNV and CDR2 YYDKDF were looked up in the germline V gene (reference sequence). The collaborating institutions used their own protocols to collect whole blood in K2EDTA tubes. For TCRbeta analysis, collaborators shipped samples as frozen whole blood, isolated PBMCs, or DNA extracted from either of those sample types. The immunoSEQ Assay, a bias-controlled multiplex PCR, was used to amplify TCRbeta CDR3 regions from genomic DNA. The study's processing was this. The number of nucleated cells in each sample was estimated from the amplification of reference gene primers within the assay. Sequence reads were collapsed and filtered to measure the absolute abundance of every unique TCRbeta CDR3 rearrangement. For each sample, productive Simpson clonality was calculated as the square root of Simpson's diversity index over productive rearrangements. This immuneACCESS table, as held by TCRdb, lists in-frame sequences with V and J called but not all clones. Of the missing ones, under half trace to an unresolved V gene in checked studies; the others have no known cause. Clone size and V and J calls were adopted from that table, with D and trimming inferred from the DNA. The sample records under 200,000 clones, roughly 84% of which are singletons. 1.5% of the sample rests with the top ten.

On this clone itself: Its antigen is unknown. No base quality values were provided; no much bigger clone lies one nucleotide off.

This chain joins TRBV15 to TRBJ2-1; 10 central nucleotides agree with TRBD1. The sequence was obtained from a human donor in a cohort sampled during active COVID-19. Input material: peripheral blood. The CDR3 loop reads CATSRGTGGLDEQFF. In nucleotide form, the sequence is TGTGCCACCAGCAGAGGGACAGGGGGTCTCGATGAGCAGTTCTTC.